Below, one TCR beta chain is given with its context. This sample was taken from a study of blood T cell repertoires in COVID-19. In the study overall: Acute and convalescent COVID-19 specimens originated in the United States, Italy and Spain. T cells, B-cell-depleted T cells, or PBMCs supplied cDNA or gDNA.

In the study's own analysis: Amplifying reference gene primers gave estimates of nucleated cell counts. Data came from immunoSEQ multiplex PCR; TCRdb stores just in-frame clones and leaves some out. That table is the source of V, J and clone size, and D and trimming were worked out from the DNA. The sample shows 100,000 to 150,000 clones, roughly 90% of them seen only once. Material for sequencing was peripheral blood. The receptor was isolated from a man in his forties or fifties with acute or convalescent COVID-19.

The CDR3 region is CASSSGQVPTEAFF. CDR3 DNA sequence: TGTGCCAGCAGCTCCGGACAGGTCCCCACTGAAGCTTTCTTT. This chain joins TRBV11-2 and TRBJ1-1; the match to TRBD1 covers 7 bases. The length of the CDR3 is 14 residues. Germline V gives CDR1 SGHAT, CDR2 FQNNGV. The junction had 6 bases not matched to a gene; V was cut back by 4 bases and J by 4 bases.